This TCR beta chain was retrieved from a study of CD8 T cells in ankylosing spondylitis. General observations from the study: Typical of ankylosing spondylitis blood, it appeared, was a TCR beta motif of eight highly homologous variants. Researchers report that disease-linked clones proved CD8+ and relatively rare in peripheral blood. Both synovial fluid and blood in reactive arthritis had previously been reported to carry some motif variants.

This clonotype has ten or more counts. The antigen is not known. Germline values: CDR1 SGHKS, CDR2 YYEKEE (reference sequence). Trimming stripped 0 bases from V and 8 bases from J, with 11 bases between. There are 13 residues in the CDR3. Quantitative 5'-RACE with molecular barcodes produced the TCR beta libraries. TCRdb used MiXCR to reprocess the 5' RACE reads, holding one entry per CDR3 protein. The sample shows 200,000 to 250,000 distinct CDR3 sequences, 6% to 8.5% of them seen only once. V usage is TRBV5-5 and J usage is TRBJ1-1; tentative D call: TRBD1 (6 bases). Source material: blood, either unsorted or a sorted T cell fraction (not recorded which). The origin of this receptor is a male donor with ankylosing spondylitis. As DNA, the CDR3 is TGTGCCAGCAGCTTGGAAGTCGACAGGGAAGCTTTCTTT. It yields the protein CASSLEVDREAFF.